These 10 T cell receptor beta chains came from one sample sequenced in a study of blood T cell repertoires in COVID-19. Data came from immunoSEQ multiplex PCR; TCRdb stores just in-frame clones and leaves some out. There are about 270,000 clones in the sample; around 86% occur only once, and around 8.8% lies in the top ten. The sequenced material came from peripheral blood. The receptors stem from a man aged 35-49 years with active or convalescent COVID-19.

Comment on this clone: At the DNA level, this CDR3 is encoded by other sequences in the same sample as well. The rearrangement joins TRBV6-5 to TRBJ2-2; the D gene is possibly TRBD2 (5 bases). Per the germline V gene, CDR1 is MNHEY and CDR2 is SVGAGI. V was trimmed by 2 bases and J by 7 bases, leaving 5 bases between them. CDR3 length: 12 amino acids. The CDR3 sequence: CASSYRGGELFF. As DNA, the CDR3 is TGTGCCAGCAGTTACCGGGGCGGGGAGCTGTTTTTT.

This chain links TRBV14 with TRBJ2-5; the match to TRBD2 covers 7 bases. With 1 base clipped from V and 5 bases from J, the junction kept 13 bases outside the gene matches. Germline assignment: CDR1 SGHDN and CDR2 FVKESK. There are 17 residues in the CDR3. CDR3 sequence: CASSQVPGRAITETQYF. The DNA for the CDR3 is TGTGCCAGCAGCCAAGTACCGGGGAGGGCCATTACGGAGACCCAGTACTTC.

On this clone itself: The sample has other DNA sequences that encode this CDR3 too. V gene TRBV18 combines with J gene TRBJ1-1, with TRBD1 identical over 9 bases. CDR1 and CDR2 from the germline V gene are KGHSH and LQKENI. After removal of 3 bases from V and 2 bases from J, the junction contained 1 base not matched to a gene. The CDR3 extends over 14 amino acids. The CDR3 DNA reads TGTGCCAGCTCACCTACAGGGGGCAACACTGAAGCTTTCTTT. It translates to CASSPTGGNTEAFF.

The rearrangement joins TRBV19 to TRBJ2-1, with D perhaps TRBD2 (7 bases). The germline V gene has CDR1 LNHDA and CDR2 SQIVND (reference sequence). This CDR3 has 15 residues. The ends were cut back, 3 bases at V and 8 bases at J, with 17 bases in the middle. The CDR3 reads CASSMATGGFDEQFF. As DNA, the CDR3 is TGTGCCAGTAGTATGGCCACGGGGGGCTTCGATGAGCAGTTCTTC.

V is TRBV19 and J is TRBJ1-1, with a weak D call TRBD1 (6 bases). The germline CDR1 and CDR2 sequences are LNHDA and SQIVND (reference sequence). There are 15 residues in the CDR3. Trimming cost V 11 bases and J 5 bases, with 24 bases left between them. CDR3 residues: CAVGRGSPRLTEAFF. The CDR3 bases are TGTGCCGTGGGGAGGGGGAGCCCAAGATTGACTGAAGCTTTCTTT.

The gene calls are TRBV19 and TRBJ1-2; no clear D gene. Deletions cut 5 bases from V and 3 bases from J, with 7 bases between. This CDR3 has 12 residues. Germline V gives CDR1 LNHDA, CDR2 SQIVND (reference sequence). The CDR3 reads CASSASYYGYTF. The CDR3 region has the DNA TGTGCCAGTAGTGCGAGCTACTATGGCTACACCTTC.

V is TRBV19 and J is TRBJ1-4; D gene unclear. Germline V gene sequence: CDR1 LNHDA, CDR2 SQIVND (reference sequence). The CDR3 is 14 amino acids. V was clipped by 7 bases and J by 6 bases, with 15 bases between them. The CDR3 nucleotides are TGTGCCAGTAACCGCGCCGGGTTGGATGAAAAACTGTTTTTT. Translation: CASNRAGLDEKLFF.

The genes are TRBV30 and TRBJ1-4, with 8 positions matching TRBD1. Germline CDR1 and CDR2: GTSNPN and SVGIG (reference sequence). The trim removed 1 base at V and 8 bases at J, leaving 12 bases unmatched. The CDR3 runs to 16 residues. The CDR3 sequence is CAWSAFVGQGWEKLFF. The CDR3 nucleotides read TGTGCCTGGAGTGCCTTCGTCGGACAGGGCTGGGAAAAACTGTTTTTT.

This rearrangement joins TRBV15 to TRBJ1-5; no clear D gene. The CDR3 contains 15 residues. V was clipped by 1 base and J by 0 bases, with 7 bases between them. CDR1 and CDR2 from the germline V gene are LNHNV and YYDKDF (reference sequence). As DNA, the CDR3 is TGTGCCACCAGCAGAGGGCAGGATAGCAATCAGCCCCAGCATTTT. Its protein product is CATSRGQDSNQPQHF.

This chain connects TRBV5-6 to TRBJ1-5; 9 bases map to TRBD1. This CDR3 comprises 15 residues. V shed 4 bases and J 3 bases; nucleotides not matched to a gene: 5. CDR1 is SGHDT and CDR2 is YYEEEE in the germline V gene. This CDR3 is CASSTDRGINQPQHF. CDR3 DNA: TGTGCCAGCAGCACGGACAGGGGTATCAATCAGCCCCAGCATTTT.